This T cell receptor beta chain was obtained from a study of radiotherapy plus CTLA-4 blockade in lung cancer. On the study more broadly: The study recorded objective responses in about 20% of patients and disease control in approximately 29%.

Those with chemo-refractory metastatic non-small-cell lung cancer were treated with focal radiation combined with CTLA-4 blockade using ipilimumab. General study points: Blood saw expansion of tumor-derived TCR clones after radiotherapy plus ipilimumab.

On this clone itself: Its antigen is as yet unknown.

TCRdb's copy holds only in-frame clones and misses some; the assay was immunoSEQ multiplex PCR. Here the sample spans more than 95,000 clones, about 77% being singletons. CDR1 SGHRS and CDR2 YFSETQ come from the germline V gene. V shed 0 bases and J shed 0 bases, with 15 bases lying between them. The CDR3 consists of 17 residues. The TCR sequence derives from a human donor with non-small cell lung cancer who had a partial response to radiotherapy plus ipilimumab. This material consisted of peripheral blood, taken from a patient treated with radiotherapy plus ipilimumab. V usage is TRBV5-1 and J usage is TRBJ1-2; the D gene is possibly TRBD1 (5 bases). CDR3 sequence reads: CASSLADLGHSNYGYTF. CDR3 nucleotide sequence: TGCGCCAGCAGCTTGGCCGACCTGGGGCACTCTAACTATGGCTACACCTTC.